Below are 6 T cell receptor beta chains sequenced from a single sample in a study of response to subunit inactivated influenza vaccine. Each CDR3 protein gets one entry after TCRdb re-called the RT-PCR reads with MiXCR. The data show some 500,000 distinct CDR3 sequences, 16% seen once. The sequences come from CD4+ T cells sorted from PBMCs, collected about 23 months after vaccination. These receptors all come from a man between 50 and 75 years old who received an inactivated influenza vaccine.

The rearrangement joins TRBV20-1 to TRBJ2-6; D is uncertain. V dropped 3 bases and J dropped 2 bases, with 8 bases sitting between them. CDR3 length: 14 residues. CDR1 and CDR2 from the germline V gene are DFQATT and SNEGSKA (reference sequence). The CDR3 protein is CSASGDTGANVLTF. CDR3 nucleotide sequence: TGCAGTGCTAGTGGAGACACTGGGGCCAACGTCCTGACTTTC.

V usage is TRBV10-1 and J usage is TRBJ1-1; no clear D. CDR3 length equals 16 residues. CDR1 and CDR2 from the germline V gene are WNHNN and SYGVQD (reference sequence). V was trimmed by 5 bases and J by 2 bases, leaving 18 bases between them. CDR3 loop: CASSLPCPHINTEAFF. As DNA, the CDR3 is TGCGCCAGCAGTCTTCCGTGCCCACATATCAACACTGAAGCTTTCTTT.

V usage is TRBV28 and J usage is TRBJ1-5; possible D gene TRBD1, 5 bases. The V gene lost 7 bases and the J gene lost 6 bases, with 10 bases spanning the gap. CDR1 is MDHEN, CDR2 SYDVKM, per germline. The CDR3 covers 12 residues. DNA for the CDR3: TGTGCCAGCATACAGGCCGGTCAGCCCCAGCATTTT. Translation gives CASIQAGQPQHF.

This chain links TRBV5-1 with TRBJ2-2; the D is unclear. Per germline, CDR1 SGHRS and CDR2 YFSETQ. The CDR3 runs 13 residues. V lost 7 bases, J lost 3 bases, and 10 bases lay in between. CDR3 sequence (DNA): TGCGCCAGCTCCGCCAGGTACACCGGGGAGCTGTTTTTT. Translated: CASSARYTGELFF.

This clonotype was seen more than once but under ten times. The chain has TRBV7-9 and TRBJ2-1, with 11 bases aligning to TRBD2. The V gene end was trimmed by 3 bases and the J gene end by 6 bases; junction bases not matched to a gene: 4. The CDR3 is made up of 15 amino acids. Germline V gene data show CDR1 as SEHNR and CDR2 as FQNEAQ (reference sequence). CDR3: CASSFSGTSGNEQFF. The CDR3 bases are TGTGCCAGCAGCTTCTCCGGGACTAGCGGCAATGAGCAGTTCTTC.

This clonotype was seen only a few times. CDR3 sequence: CASSEGQYSNQPQHF. The CDR3 region has the DNA TGCGCCAGCAGCGAAGGACAGTATAGCAATCAGCCCCAGCATTTT. The rearrangement uses TRBV5-1 and TRBJ1-5, with a weak D call TRBD1 (6 bases). CDR3 length: 15 residues. Deletions cut 4 bases from V and 0 bases from J, with 11 bases between. Germline values: CDR1 SGHRS, CDR2 YFSETQ.